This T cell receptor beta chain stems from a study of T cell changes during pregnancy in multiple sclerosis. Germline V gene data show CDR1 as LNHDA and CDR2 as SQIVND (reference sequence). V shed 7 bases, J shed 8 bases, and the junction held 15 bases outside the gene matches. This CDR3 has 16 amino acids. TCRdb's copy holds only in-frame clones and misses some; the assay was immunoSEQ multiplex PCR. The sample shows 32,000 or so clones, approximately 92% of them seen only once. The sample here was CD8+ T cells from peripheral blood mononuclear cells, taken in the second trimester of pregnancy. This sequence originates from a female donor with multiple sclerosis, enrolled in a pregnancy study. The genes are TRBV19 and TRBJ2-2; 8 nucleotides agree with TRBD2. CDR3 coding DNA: TGTGCCAGTACCCCTCCCGGGACTAGGGGGAAGGGGGAGCTGTTTTTT. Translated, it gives CASTPPGTRGKGELFF.